The 25 T cell receptor beta chains below were found in one sample sequenced in a study of shared clonotypes between healthy human individuals. TCRdb's copy holds only in-frame clones and misses some; the assay was immunoSEQ multiplex PCR. The table includes over a million clones, approximately 80% detected once. Sequencing was carried out using memory CD4+ T cells from PBMCs. Subset of the sample: CD45RA-negative fraction. These receptors were obtained from a man between 18 and 29 years old in good health. Some clones in this sample may be carry-over from other donors' samples.

CDR3 nucleotides: TGTGCCAGCAGTGACATTGAGGAGAACTTGAACACTGAAGCTTTCTTT. Amino acid sequence: CASSDIEENLNTEAFF. The V and J genes are TRBV6-1 and TRBJ1-1; D gene ambiguous. CDR1 is MNHNS and CDR2 is SASEGT in the germline V gene. The CDR3 is 16 residues long. Deletions cut 3 bases from V and 0 bases from J, with 14 bases between.

The V gene is TRBV6-1, the J gene TRBJ2-2, with D possibly matching TRBD2 (6 bases). The CDR3 has 14 residues. Germline CDR1 is MNHNS and CDR2 is SASEGT. With 6 bases removed from V and 1 base from J, the gap between germline ends came to 9 bases. The CDR3 here is CASRMGLNTGELFF. CDR3 DNA sequence: TGTGCCAGCAGGATGGGACTGAACACCGGGGAGCTGTTTTTT.

The chain joins TRBV19 to TRBJ2-2, with D perhaps TRBD1 or TRBD2 (5 bases each). Trimming pared 3 bases from V and 1 base from J, leaving 15 bases between. This CDR3 spans 17 amino acids. Germline CDR1 and CDR2: LNHDA and SQIVND (reference sequence). In DNA form, the CDR3 reads TGTGCCAGTAGTATCGCTTTTGGGGCGGGGAACACCGGGGAGCTGTTTTTT. This gives the protein CASSIAFGAGNTGELFF.

The V call is TRBV7-9, the J call TRBJ1-1, with D uncertain. This CDR3 is 13 amino acids long. In germline, CDR1 is SEHNR, CDR2 FQNEAQ (reference sequence). V lost 5 bases and J lost 4, with 11 bases in between. Here the CDR3 reads CASSPPRRTEAFF. The CDR3 nucleotides read TGTGCCAGCAGCCCACCCAGGCGCACTGAAGCTTTCTTT.

J is TRBJ1-3 and V is TRBV6-1; the match to TRBD1 covers 7 bases. This CDR3 is 18 amino acids long. Germline-derived CDR1 and CDR2 are MNHNS and SASEGT. The junction had 12 bases not matched to a gene; V was cut back by 4 bases and J by 0 bases. CDR3 region: CASSALSGQPISGNTIYF. The DNA for the CDR3 is TGTGCCAGCAGTGCTCTTTCGGGACAGCCGATCTCTGGAAACACCATATATTTT.

This chain joins TRBV7-9 and TRBJ2-5; 10 bases are shared with TRBD2. V dropped 1 base and J dropped 3; count of bases not matched to a gene: 5. Germline CDR1 reads SEHNR; CDR2 reads FQNEAQ (reference sequence). The CDR3 runs to 16 residues. In DNA, the CDR3 is TGTGCCAGCAGCTTAGGGACTAGCGGACCTAAAGAGACCCAGTACTTC. It specifies CASSLGTSGPKETQYF.

The chain combines TRBV7-9 with TRBJ2-2; 11 bases match TRBD2. Germline V gene lookup returns CDR1 SEHNR and CDR2 FQNEAQ (reference sequence). With 4 bases clipped from V and 1 base from J, the junction kept 2 bases outside the gene matches. The CDR3 sequence is 16 residues long. CDR3 amino acids: CASSSGTSGNTGELFF. CDR3 coding DNA: TGTGCCAGCAGCTCGGGGACTAGCGGGAACACCGGGGAGCTGTTTTTT.

The rearrangement uses TRBV2 and TRBJ2-2; D ambiguous. CDR3 length: 13 amino acids. V was pared by 1 base and J by 5 bases, with 5 bases between. Germline V gene sequence: CDR1 SNHLY, CDR2 FYNNEI. The DNA of the CDR3 is TGTGCCAGCAGTGAAGATAGGACCGGGGAGCTGTTTTTT. Amino acid sequence: CASSEDRTGELFF. Looking up the rest from reference TRBV2 and TRBJ2-2 gives the full variable domain: EPEVTQTPSHQVTQMGQEVILRCVPISNHLYFYWYRQILGQKVEFLVSFYNNEISEKSEIFDDQFSVERPDGSNFTLKIRSTKLEDSAMYFCASSEDRTGELFFGEGSRLTVL.

This chain links TRBV29-1 with TRBJ2-3, with 9 bases aligning to TRBD2. V gave up 4 bases and J gave up 4 bases; unmatched junction bases: 6. Germline CDR1 is SQVTM and CDR2 is ANQGSEA. The CDR3 loop spans 14 amino acids. CDR3 nucleotide sequence: TGCAGCGTTGGAGTTAGCGGGAGTGCAGATACGCAGTATTTT. Translation: CSVGVSGSADTQYF.

This chain joins TRBV14 and TRBJ2-7; D remains ambiguous. The length of the CDR3 is 15 residues. Germline values: CDR1 SGHDN, CDR2 FVKESK. V shed 0 bases and J shed 2 bases, with 11 bases lying between them. CDR3 sequence reads: CASSQESAQAYEQYF. Here the CDR3 DNA reads TGTGCCAGCAGCCAAGAGAGCGCCCAGGCCTACGAGCAGTACTTC.

This clone was observed a few times. The rearrangement uses TRBV7-2 and TRBJ1-3; D is unclear. CDR1 and CDR2 (germline): SGHTA, FQGNSA. This CDR3 has 14 residues. Trimming shortened V by 4 bases and J by 8 bases, and 15 bases separated the two germline ends. CDR3 loop: CASSSPYSKDTIYF. In DNA, the CDR3 is TGTGCCAGCAGCTCACCCTACAGTAAGGACACCATATATTTT.

V gene TRBV20-1 combines with J gene TRBJ1-1, with D uncertain. CDR1 and CDR2 (germline): DFQATT, SNEGSKA (reference sequence). CDR3 length: 11 amino acids. Trimming cost V 4 bases and J 6 bases, with 9 bases left between them. CDR3 sequence reads: CSATGLAEAFF. CDR3 bases: TGCAGTGCTACGGGTCTCGCTGAAGCTTTCTTT.

The V gene is TRBV6-1, the J gene TRBJ2-7, with D perhaps matching TRBD1 or TRBD2 (5 bases each). There are 12 residues in the CDR3. CDR1 and CDR2 (germline): MNHNS, SASEGT. Trimming removed 5 bases from V and 5 bases from J, with 10 bases in between. The CDR3 spells CASSRRGDEQYF. The CDR3 bases are TGTGCCAGCAGTCGTCGAGGGGACGAGCAGTACTTC.

In regard to this clone: Other DNA sequences of this sample code for an identical CDR3. The chain has TRBV5-1 and TRBJ2-6, with D perhaps TRBD1 (5 bases). Trimming took off 5 bases at V and 4 bases at J, with 13 bases between the two ends. This CDR3 contains 15 residues. Germline CDR1 reads SGHRS; CDR2 reads YFSETQ. The CDR3 coding sequence is TGCGCCAGCAGTTCCCAGGGTTCCGGGGCCAACGTCCTGACTTTC. This gives the protein CASSSQGSGANVLTF.

The chain employs TRBV12-5 and TRBJ1-2; D gene ambiguous. CDR3 length: 13 amino acids. CDR1 and CDR2 from the germline V gene are LGHNT and FRNRAP. V dropped 5 bases and J dropped 5 bases, with 12 bases sitting between them. CDR3 in DNA: TGTGCTAGTGGTGAGGCCTTCTGGTATGGCTACACCTTC. Its protein product is CASGEAFWYGYTF. Together with reference TRBV12-5 and TRBJ1-2, the CDR3 gives the full variable domain: DARVTQTPRHKVTEMGQEVTMRCQPILGHNTVFWYRQTMMQGLELLAYFRNRAPLDDSGMPKDRFSAEMPDATLATLKIQPSEPRDSAVYFCASGEAFWYGYTFGSGTRLTVV.

On this clone: This may be a read error, as it is one base from a much larger clone. Other DNA sequences in this specimen translate into the identical CDR3. The J gene is TRBJ1-5, the V gene TRBV5-8; unclear D gene. The germline V gene encodes CDR1 SGHTS and CDR2 YDEGEE. Trimming removed 3 bases from V and 0 bases from J, with 1 base in between. The CDR3 loop spans 12 amino acids. The DNA for the CDR3 is TGTGCCAGCAGCTATAGCAATCAGCCCCAGCATTTT. Its translation: CASSYSNQPQHF.

V and J are TRBV7-7 and TRBJ2-5; tentatively, D is TRBD1 (7 bases). The CDR3 consists of 17 residues. Germline V gene data show CDR1 as SSHAT and CDR2 as FNYEAQ (reference sequence). V shed 0 bases and J shed 4 bases, with 18 bases lying between them. The CDR3 region has the DNA TGTGCCAGCAGCTTAGCGTTCGTGGCAGGGGGAGGAGAGACCCAGTACTTC. This gives the protein CASSLAFVAGGGETQYF.

This sequence joins TRBV7-2 and TRBJ1-5; no clear D. The CDR3 contains 15 residues. Between the trimmed V and J ends, which lost 5 bases and 7 bases, there was a span of 18 bases. Per the germline V gene, CDR1 is SGHTA and CDR2 is FQGNSA. Here the CDR3 reads CASSPDVGPGQPQHF. The CDR3 nucleotides are TGTGCCAGCAGCCCCGATGTCGGCCCCGGCCAGCCCCAGCATTTT.

This clone was detected once. The V call is TRBV7-2, the J call TRBJ2-5; 7 nucleotides match TRBD1. The CDR3 length is 14 residues. Losses at the gene ends were 1 base for V and 7 bases for J; bases not matched to a gene: 6. CDR1 is SGHTA, CDR2 FQGNSA, per germline. CDR3 sequence reads: CASSLDRGSWTQYF. The CDR3 region has the DNA TGTGCCAGCAGCTTAGACAGGGGTTCATGGACCCAGTACTTC.

This chain links TRBV5-5 with TRBJ2-3; tentative D call: TRBD2 (5 bases). CDR1 and CDR2 from the germline V gene are SGHKS and YYEKEE (reference sequence). The length of the CDR3 is 14 residues. V lost 4 bases, J lost 2 bases, and 11 bases lay in between. The CDR3 DNA reads TGTGCCAGCAGCCCCCGGGAACCCACAGATACGCAGTATTTT. Protein: CASSPREPTDTQYF.

The V call is TRBV9, the J call TRBJ1-1; 8 bases fit TRBD1. Germline V gives CDR1 SGDLS, CDR2 YYNGEE. The CDR3 totals 15 residues. The trim removed 0 bases at V and 3 bases at J, leaving 4 bases unmatched. The CDR3 DNA reads as TGTGCCAGCAGCGTAGCGTTGGGACAGGACACTGAAGCTTTCTTT. Translated, it gives CASSVALGQDTEAFF.

V is TRBV28 and J is TRBJ2-5, with TRBD2 matching over 10 bases. The CDR3 spans 13 residues. Germline lookup yields CDR1 MDHEN and CDR2 SYDVKM. V trimming: 7 bases; J trimming: 3 bases; junction bases outside the gene matches: 2. The CDR3 reads CASKLAGKETQYF. CDR3 nucleotide sequence: TGTGCCAGCAAACTAGCGGGGAAAGAGACCCAGTACTTC.

This clone has just a few counts. This sample includes further DNA sequences coding for the same CDR3. The chain uses TRBV7-8 and TRBJ1-5, with D possibly TRBD1 on 5 matching bases. Trimming removed 1 base at V and 2 bases at J, with 12 bases between. This CDR3 is built from 16 residues. CDR1 is SGHVS, CDR2 FQNEAQ, per germline. CDR3 nucleotides: TGTGCCAGCAGCTTAGGGGGACGCGTGGGCAATCAGCCCCAGCATTTT. Protein sequence: CASSLGGRVGNQPQHF.

This clone was seen a handful of times. V is TRBV11-2 and J is TRBJ1-2; 8 bases map to TRBD1. The CDR3 is 13 amino acids. CDR1 SGHAT and CDR2 FQNNGV come from the germline V gene. The V gene end was trimmed by 5 bases and the J gene end by 4 bases; junction bases not matched to a gene: 3. CDR3 protein: CASSAGGGYGYTF. The DNA of the CDR3 is TGTGCCAGCAGCGCAGGGGGCGGCTATGGCTACACCTTC.

The gene calls are TRBV15 and TRBJ1-1, with 9 bases matching TRBD1. The V segment lost 3 bases and the J segment 6 bases; nucleotides outside the gene matches: 2. Germline values: CDR1 LNHNV, CDR2 YYDKDF (reference sequence). This CDR3 spans 13 amino acids. The CDR3 nucleotides read TGTGCCACCAGCAGGGGGACAGGGTCTGAAGCTTTCTTT. It codes for CATSRGTGSEAFF.